These T cell receptor beta chains were read from a single sample in a study of cytomegalovirus exposure and HLA in healthy donors. Sequenced by immunoSEQ multiplex PCR; TCRdb stores in-frame clones only, minus some. The sample carries 150,000 to 200,000 clones, roughly 70% recorded once. What was sequenced was PBMCs. These TCRs come from a girl aged 10 to 17 in good health and CMV-seronegative. CDR3s include the opening cysteine and the closing phenylalanine or tryptophan. Clone size is shown for a subset of rows, as once, few, many or a class of expanded clone.

TRBJ2-7,TRBV27,once,CASSPDRGSYEQYF
TRBJ2-7,TRBV25-1,.,CASSDWSLYEQYF
TRBJ2-1,TRBV11-3,.,CASSGGTDPNEQFF
TRBJ1-4,TRBV11-2,.,CASSLYGGPRSEKLFF
TRBJ2-5,TRBV6-5,.,CASSYHGTGKETQYF
TRBJ2-6,TRBV5-1,once,CASSQTGLGANVLTF
TRBJ1-2,TRBV2,few,CASTQGGDGYTF
TRBJ1-2,TRBV29-1,.,CSALRGQGDGYTF
TRBJ1-1,TRBV6-6,.,CASRGQGGTEAFF
TRBJ2-7,TRBV6-1,.,CASSEGSYGLSYEQYF
TRBJ1-2,TRBV7-9,.,CASSLMQNYGYTF
TRBJ1-1,TRBV5-6,.,CASSFRGGWGTEAFF
TRBJ1-2,TRBV5-6,.,CASSQVTGTNYGYTF
TRBJ1-5,TRBV18,.,CASSPVRALSNQPQHF
TRBJ2-7,TRBV5-1,few,CASSLAGGEQYF
TRBJ1-1,TRBV6-5,.,CASSSTRVSEAFF
TRBJ1-5,TRBV28,.,CATGGSNQPQHF
TRBJ1-1,TRBV14,few,CASSQGPAEAFF
TRBJ2-1,TRBV18,.,CASSRLAGEDEQFF
TRBJ2-2,TRBV2,.,CASRVSGGAGELFF
TRBJ1-1,TRBV29-1,.,CSVDGRRQGIWNTEAFF
TRBJ2-7,TRBV28,.,CASSSPSAHSEVYF
TRBJ1-2,TRBV11-2,.,CASSLAPLQGYTF
TRBJ2-7,TRBV19,.,CASSPRTGTRIYEQYF
TRBJ2-7,TRBV28,few,CASSLRGAPIHEQYF
TRBJ1-6,TRBV5-5,few,CASSEQGSVTYNSPLHF
TRBJ1-4,TRBV5-4,.,CASSSTGSAQEKLFF
TRBJ2-3,TRBV6-7,few,CASSYGDTQYF
TRBJ2-1,TRBV30,.,CAWSVRGYNEQFF
TRBJ1-1,TRBV19,once,CASSIDLTGGEAFF
TRBJ1-6,TRBV27,.,CASSFTTVNSPLHF
TRBJ2-1,TRBV4-2,few,CASSQDGEAGGINEQFF
TRBJ1-5,TRBV28,.,CASSSSIIGNQPQHF
TRBJ1-3,TRBV29-1,few,CSVGQGSGNTIYF
TRBJ2-1,TRBV9,.,CASSVEGTSGGVNEQFF
TRBJ2-3,TRBV5-6,few,CASSEHFTDTQYF
TRBJ2-5,TRBV9,.,CASSGAGETQYF
TRBJ2-2,TRBV5-1,.,CASSLGRGRGFSGGSLVGELFF
TRBJ1-1,TRBV7-9,.,CASSLVSGPDTEAFF
TRBJ1-2,TRBV18,.,CASSPKQGDYGYTF
TRBJ2-2,TRBV9,.,CASSVLAEGGELFF
TRBJ2-3,TRBV27,few,CASTRQGWTDTQYF
TRBJ2-7,TRBV15,.,CATSRDNLGRGEQYF
TRBJ2-1,TRBV5-1,.,CASSVAAGGQGDEQFF
TRBJ2-3,TRBV6-5,.,CASSYSTGGGTDTQYF
TRBJ1-2,TRBV10-3,.,CAISLDSSYGYTF
TRBJ2-2,TRBV2,few,CASSVDRGNTGELFF
TRBJ2-1,TRBV4-1,once,CASSQEGVGTGGEFF
TRBJ2-7,TRBV4-1,once,CASSQDPLGGGASYEQYF